This TCR beta chain appears in the sequencing data of a study of blood T cells in healthy people across ages. Germline values: CDR1 SGHAT, CDR2 FQNNGV. The CDR3 covers 14 residues. V was clipped by 7 bases and J by 2 bases, with 12 bases between them. It was with a sample-barcoded 5' primer and a J-beta primer mix that a second PCR of roughly 6 to 12 cycles was run. TCRdb recomputed calls from the 5' RACE reads with MiXCR, one row per CDR3 protein. The sample yields about 700,000 distinct CDR3 sequences, roughly 32% seen once. This sequence was found in a woman of 80 years or more in good health. The chain combines TRBV11-2 with TRBJ2-4; D gene unclear. What was sequenced was blood. Written as DNA, the CDR3 is TGTGCCAGCACCCCCGACTTTCCCAAAAACATTCAGTACTTC. Its translation: CASTPDFPKNIQYF.